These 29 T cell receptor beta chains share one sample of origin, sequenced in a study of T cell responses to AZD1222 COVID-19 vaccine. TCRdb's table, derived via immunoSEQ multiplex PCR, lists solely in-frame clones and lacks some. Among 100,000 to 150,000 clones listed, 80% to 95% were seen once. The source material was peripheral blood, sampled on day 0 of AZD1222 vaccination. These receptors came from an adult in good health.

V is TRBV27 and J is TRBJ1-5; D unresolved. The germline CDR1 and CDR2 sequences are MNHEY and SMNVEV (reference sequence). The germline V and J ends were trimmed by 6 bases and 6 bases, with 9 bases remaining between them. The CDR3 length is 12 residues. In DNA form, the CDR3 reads TGTGCCAGCAGACAGATGGGTCAGCCCCAGCATTTT. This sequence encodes CASRQMGQPQHF.

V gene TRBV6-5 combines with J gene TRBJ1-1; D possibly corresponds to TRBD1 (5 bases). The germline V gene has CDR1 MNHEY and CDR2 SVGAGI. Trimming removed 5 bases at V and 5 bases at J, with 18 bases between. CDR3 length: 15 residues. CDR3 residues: CASSPRQGGRTEAFF. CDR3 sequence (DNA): TGTGCCAGCAGTCCTCGGCAGGGCGGGAGGACTGAAGCTTTCTTT.

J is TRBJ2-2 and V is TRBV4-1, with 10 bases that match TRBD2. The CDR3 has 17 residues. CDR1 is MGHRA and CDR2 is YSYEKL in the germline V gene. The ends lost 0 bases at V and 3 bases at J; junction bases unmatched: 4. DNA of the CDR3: TGCGCCAGCAGCCAAGATCCTAGCGGGAGTCACACCGGGGAGCTGTTTTTT. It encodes CASSQDPSGSHTGELFF.

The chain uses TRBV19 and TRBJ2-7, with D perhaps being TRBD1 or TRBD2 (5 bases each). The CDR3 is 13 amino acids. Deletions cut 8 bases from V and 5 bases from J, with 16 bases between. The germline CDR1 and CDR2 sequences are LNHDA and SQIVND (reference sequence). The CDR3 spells CASGTFGVNEQYF. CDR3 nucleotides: TGTGCCAGTGGGACCTTCGGGGTGAACGAGCAGTACTTC.

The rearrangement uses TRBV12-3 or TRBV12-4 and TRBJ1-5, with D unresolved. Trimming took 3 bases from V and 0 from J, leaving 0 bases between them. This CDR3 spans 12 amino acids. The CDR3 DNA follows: TGTGCCAGCAGTTTTAGCAATCAGCCCCAGCATTTT. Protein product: CASSFSNQPQHF.

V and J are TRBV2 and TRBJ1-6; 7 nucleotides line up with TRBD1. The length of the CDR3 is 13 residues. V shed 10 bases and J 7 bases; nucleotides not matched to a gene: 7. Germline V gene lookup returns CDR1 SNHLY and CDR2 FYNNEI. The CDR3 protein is CATTGQSNSPLHF. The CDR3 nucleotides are TGTGCCACAACGGGACAGAGCAATTCACCCCTCCACTTT.

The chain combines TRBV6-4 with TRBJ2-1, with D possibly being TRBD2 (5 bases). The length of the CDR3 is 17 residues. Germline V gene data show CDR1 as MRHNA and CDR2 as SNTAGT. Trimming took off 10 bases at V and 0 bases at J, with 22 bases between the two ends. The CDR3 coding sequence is TGTGCCACCGCTATGGGCGGGTCACCGAGCTCCTACAATGAGCAGTTCTTC. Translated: CATAMGGSPSSYNEQFF.

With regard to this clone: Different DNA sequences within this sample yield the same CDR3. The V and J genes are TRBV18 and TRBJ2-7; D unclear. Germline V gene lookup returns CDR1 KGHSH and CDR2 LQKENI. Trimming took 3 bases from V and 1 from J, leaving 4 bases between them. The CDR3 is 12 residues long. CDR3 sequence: CASSPGSYEQYF. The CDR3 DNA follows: TGTGCCAGCTCACCGGGGTCCTACGAGCAGTACTTC.

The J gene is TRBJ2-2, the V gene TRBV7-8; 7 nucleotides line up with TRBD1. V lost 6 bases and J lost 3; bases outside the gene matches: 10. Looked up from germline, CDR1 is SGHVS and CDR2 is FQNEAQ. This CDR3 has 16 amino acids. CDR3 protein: CASSQEGALDTGELFF. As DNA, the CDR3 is TGTGCCAGCAGTCAAGAGGGGGCTTTGGACACCGGGGAGCTGTTTTTT.

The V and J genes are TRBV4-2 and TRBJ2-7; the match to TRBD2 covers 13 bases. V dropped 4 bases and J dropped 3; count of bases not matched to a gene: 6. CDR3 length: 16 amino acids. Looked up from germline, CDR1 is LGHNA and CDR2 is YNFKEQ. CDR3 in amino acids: CASSLRLAGGLYEQYF. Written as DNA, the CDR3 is TGTGCCAGCAGCCTACGACTAGCGGGAGGCCTCTACGAGCAGTACTTC.

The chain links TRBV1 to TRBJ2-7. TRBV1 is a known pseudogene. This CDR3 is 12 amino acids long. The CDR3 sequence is CTSSPHGDEQYF. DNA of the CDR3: TGCACCAGCAGCCCCCATGGGGACGAGCAGTACTTC.

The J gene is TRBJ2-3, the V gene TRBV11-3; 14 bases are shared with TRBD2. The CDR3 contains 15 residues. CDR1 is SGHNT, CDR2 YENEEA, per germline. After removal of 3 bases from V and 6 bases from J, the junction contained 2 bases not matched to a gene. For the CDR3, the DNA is TGTGCCAGCAGCTTGGGACTAGCGGGAGTGGATACGCAGTATTTT. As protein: CASSLGLAGVDTQYF.

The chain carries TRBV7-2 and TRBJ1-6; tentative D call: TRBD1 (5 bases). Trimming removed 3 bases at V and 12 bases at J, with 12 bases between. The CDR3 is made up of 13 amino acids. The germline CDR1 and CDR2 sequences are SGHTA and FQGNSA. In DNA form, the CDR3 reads TGTGCCAGCAGCTTTGGAGTGGGGGAACCCCTCCACTTT. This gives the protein CASSFGVGEPLHF.

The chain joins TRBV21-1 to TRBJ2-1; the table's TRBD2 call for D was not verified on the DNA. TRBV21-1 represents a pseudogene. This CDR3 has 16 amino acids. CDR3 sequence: CASSKDNGRAYNEQFF. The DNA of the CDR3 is TGTGCCAGCAGCAAAGATAACGGGAGGGCCTACAATGAGCAGTTCTTC.

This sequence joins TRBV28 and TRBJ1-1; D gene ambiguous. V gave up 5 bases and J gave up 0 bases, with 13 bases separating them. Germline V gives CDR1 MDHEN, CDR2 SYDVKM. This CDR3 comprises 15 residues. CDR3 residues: CASSTDVRLNTEAFF. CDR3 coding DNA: TGTGCCAGCAGTACCGATGTACGGCTGAACACTGAAGCTTTCTTT.

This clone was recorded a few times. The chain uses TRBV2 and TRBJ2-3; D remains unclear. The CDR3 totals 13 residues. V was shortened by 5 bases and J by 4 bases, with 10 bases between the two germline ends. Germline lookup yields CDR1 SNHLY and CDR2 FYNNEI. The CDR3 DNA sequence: TGTGCCAGCAGTCCACTCGGCCCAGATACGCAGTATTTT. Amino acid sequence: CASSPLGPDTQYF.

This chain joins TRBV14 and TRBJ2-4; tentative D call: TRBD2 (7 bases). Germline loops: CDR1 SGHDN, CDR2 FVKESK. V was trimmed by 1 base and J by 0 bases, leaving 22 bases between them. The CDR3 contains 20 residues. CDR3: CASSQVGSAGAGRAKNIQYF. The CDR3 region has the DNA TGTGCCAGCAGCCAAGTCGGCTCTGCGGGGGCTGGGAGAGCCAAAAACATTCAGTACTTC.

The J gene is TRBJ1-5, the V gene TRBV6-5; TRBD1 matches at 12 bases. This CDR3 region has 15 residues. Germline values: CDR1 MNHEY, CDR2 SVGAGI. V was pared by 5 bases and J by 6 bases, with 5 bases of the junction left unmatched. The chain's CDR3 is CASSPGTGGRQPQHF. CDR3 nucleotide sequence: TGTGCCAGCAGTCCCGGGACAGGGGGCCGTCAGCCCCAGCATTTT.

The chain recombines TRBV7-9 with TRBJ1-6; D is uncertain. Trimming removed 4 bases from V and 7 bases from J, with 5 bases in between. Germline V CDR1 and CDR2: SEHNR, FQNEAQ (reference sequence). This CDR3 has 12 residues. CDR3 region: CASSYDNSPLHF. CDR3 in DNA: TGTGCCAGCAGCTACGACAATTCACCCCTCCACTTT. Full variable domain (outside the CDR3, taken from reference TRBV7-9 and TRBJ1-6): DTGVSQNPRHKITKRGQNVTFRCDPISEHNRLYWYRQTLGQGPEFLTYFQNEAQLEKSRLLSDRFSAERPKGSFSTLEIQRTEQGDSAMYLCASSYDNSPLHFGNGTRLTVT.

In DNA, the CDR3 is TGCGCCAGCAGCTTGGCCGGGGCCAGCCTAAGTGAAAAACTGTTTTTT. It encodes CASSLAGASLSEKLFF. The V and J genes are TRBV5-1 and TRBJ1-4, with D perhaps TRBD1 (5 bases). Trimming cost V 0 bases and J 7 bases, with 16 bases left between them. This CDR3 region has 16 residues. CDR1 SGHRS and CDR2 YFSETQ come from the germline V gene.

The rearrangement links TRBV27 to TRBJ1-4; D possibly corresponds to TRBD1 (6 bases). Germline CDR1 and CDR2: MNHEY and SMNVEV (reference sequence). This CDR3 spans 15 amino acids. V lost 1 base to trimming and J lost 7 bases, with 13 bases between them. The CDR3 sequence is CASSLWGQQREKLFF. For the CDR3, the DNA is TGTGCCAGCAGTTTATGGGGGCAGCAGCGTGAAAAACTGTTTTTT.

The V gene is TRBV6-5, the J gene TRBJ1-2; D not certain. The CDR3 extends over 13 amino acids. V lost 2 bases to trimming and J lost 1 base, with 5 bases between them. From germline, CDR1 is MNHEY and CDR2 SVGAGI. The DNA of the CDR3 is TGTGCCAGCAGTTACACAGTTAACTATGGCTACACCTTC. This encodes CASSYTVNYGYTF.

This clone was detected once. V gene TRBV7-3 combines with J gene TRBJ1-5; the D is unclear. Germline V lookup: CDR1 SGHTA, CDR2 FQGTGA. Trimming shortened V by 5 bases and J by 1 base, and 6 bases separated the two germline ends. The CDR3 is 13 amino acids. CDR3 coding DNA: TGTGCCAGCAGCCCGGGGAGCAATCAGCCCCAGCATTTT. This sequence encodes CASSPGSNQPQHF.

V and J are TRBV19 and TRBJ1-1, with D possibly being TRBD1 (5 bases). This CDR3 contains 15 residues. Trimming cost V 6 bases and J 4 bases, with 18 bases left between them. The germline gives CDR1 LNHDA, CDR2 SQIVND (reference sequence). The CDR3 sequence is CASSLPGRVGTEAFF. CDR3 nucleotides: TGTGCCAGTAGCCTACCGGGGCGCGTTGGCACTGAAGCTTTCTTT.

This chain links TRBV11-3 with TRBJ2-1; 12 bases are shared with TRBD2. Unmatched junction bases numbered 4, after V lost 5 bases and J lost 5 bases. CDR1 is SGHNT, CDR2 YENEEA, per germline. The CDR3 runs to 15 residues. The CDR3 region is CASSPGTSGHNEQFF. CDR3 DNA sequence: TGTGCCAGCAGCCCCGGGACTAGCGGGCACAATGAGCAGTTCTTC.

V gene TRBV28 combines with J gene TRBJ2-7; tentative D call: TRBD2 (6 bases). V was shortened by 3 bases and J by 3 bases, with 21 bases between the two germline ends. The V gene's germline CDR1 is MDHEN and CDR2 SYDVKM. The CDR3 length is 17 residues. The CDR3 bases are TGTGCCAGCAGTTTCCCCTTTCGAGGGGAGGCTCACTACGAGCAGTACTTC. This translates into CASSFPFRGEAHYEQYF.

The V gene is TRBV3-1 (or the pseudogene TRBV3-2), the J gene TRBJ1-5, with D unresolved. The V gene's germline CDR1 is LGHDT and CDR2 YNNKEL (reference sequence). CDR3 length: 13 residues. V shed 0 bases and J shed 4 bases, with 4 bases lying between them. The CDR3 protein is CASSQEGNQPQHF. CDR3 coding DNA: TGTGCCAGCAGCCAAGAGGGGAATCAGCCCCAGCATTTT.

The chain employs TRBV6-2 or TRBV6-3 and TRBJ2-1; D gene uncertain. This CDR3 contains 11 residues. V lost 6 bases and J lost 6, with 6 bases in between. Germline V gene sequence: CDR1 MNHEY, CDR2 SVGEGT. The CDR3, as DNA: TGTGCCAGCAGCCAACTCAATGAGCAGTTCTTC. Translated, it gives CASSQLNEQFF.

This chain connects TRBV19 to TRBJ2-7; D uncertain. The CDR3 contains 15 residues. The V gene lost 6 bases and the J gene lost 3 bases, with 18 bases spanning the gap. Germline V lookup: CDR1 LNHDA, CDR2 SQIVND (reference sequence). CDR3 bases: TGTGCCAGTAGCCCCTCCGCGACTCGACGCTACGAGCAGTACTTC. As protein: CASSPSATRRYEQYF.